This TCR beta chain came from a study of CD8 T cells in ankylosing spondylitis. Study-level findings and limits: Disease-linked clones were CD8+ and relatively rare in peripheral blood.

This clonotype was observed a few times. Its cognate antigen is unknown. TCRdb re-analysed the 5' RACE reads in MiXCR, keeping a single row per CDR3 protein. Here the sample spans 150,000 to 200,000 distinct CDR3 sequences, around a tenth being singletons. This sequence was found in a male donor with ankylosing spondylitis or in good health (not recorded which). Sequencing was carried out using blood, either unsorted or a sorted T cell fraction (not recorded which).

The CDR3 loop reads CASRKLGARELFF. The DNA of the CDR3 is TGTGCCAGCAGGAAACTAGGGGCCCGGGAGCTGTTTTTT. J is TRBJ2-2 and V is TRBV27; either TRBD1 or TRBD2 may supply D (5 bases each). V was pared by 6 bases and J by 9 bases, with 14 bases between. The germline V gene has CDR1 MNHEY and CDR2 SMNVEV (reference sequence). The CDR3 runs to 13 residues.